What follows are 2 T cell receptor beta chains derived from one specimen sequenced in a study of CD8 T cells in Susac syndrome. RNA, at roughly 0.45 to 1 ug, was reverse transcribed with random hexamers. From the immunoSEQ multiplex PCR reads, TCRdb called clonotypes with MiXCR, one entry per CDR3 protein. The table has about 120,000 distinct CDR3 sequences, about 95% seen once. Sequenced: CD4+ T cells from PBMCs. The receptor source for this set is a human donor in good health.

The genes are TRBV3-1 and TRBJ2-3, with D perhaps matching TRBD2 (6 bases). Germline V gene sequence: CDR1 LGHDT, CDR2 YNNKEL (reference sequence). The ends were cut back, 1 base at V and 2 bases at J, with 13 bases in the middle. The CDR3 consists of 16 residues. In nucleotides, the CDR3 is TGTGCCAGCAGCCAAGGGTTTAGCGGCCCCACAGATACGCAGTATTTT. The encoded protein is CASSQGFSGPTDTQYF.

This chain links TRBV6-2 or TRBV6-3 with TRBJ1-5, with D perhaps TRBD1 (5 bases). V was shortened by 7 bases and J by 3 bases, with 13 bases between the two germline ends. The germline V gene has CDR1 MNHEY and CDR2 SVGEGT. The CDR3 loop spans 14 amino acids. In nucleotides, the CDR3 is TGTGCCAGCAACCGGGACCTACACAATCAGCCCCAGCATTTT. Translation gives CASNRDLHNQPQHF.